This passage covers 18 T cell receptor beta chains from one sample sequenced in a study of identical twins. TCRdb called the 5' RACE reads again in MiXCR, with one record for every CDR3 protein. The repertoire holds 750,000 to 950,000 distinct CDR3 sequences, with around 12% as singletons. This same sample was also taken into another study, of yellow fever vaccine responses in identical twins.

Sequenced material: PBMCs. These receptor sequences come from a woman between 18 and 30 years old in good health.

This clonotype was detected only a few times. The J gene is TRBJ2-1, the V gene TRBV6-1; 9 bases match TRBD2. The CDR3 is 18 residues long. With V trimmed by 0 bases and J by 7 bases, 13 bases remained unmatched. Per the germline V gene, CDR1 is MNHNS and CDR2 is SASEGT. CDR3 sequence reads: CASSEAPPIVSGRNEQFF. CDR3 coding DNA: TGTGCCAGCAGTGAAGCGCCCCCTATAGTCAGCGGGAGGAATGAGCAGTTCTTC.

This clonotype has only a few counts. The chain uses TRBV10-3 and TRBJ2-1; 7 positions match TRBD1. The CDR3 extends over 15 amino acids. V was clipped by 1 base and J by 2 bases; unmatched bases: 2. The germline CDR1 and CDR2 sequences are ENHRY and SYGVKD. As DNA, the CDR3 is TGTGCCATCAGTGAGTTGGGACAGACCTACAATGAGCAGTTCTTC. Residues: CAISELGQTYNEQFF.

The sample holds many counts of this clonotype. This sequence joins TRBV7-9 and TRBJ2-2, with D uncertain. Germline loops: CDR1 SEHNR, CDR2 FQNEAQ (reference sequence). The CDR3 runs 14 residues. V dropped 5 bases and J dropped 0 bases, with 7 bases sitting between them. The CDR3 DNA reads as TGTGCCAGCAGCCTCCAAACGAACACCGGGGAGCTGTTTTTT. It is translated as CASSLQTNTGELFF.

The rearrangement links TRBV6-1 to TRBJ2-3; 7 bases fit TRBD1. The V and J ends lost 8 bases and 2 bases, in that order; junction bases with no gene match: 10. The CDR3 is 15 amino acids. Germline V lookup: CDR1 MNHNS, CDR2 SASEGT. This CDR3 is CASSKTGSLTDTQYF. For the CDR3, the DNA is TGTGCCAGCTCGAAGACAGGGAGCCTCACAGATACGCAGTATTTT.

This clonotype was picked up a small number of times. The chain employs TRBV3-1 and TRBJ2-3, with D perhaps TRBD1 or TRBD2 (5 bases each). The CDR3 is 15 amino acids. Germline V gene sequence: CDR1 LGHDT, CDR2 YNNKEL (reference sequence). The V gene lost 4 bases and the J gene lost 2 bases, with 13 bases spanning the gap. CDR3 amino acids: CASSPIRDHTDTQYF. CDR3 DNA sequence: TGTGCCAGCAGCCCAATAAGGGACCACACAGATACGCAGTATTTT.

The chain carries TRBV11-2 and TRBJ2-7; 10 bases match TRBD2. Germline V gene sequence: CDR1 SGHAT, CDR2 FQNNGV. This CDR3 region has 14 residues. V trimming: 5 bases; J trimming: 4 bases; junction bases outside the gene matches: 5. Here the CDR3 DNA reads TGTGCCAGCAGCATAGGACTAGCGGTGTACGAGCAGTACTTC. Encoded protein: CASSIGLAVYEQYF.

The table lists this clonotype with many counts. The CDR3: CAIRETEGSPLHF. The DNA for the CDR3 is TGTGCCATCAGGGAGACAGAGGGGTCACCCCTCCACTTT. The chain employs TRBV10-3 and TRBJ1-6; tentatively, D is TRBD1 (5 bases). The CDR3 runs 13 residues. CDR1 ENHRY and CDR2 SYGVKD come from the germline V gene. The V end was cut by 6 bases, the J end by 10 bases, with 13 bases between.

This chain uses TRBV2 with TRBJ2-3; 10 bases are shared with TRBD2. Germline V gene data show CDR1 as SNHLY and CDR2 as FYNNEI. This CDR3 is built from 19 residues. Trimming took 6 bases from V and 0 from J; bases not matched to a gene: 15. CDR3 protein: CASRPPVDRTSGSTDTQYF. In nucleotides, the CDR3 is TGTGCCAGCAGACCCCCGGTAGACCGGACTAGCGGTAGCACAGATACGCAGTATTTT.

This clonotype was counted between two and nine times. The V gene is TRBV2, the J gene TRBJ1-5; D might be TRBD1 (6 bases). CDR1 is SNHLY, CDR2 FYNNEI, per germline. The CDR3 consists of 15 residues. Trimming pared 6 bases from V and 0 bases from J, leaving 12 bases between. CDR3 in DNA: TGTGCCAGCAGGCAGGGGATCGGTAGCAATCAGCCCCAGCATTTT. Translation: CASRQGIGSNQPQHF.

This clonotype was found a few times. The V and J genes are TRBV4-1 and TRBJ1-1; 10 bases are shared with TRBD1. Germline CDR1 is MGHRA and CDR2 is YSYEKL. V lost 6 bases to trimming and J lost 3 bases; unmatched junction nucleotides: 7. The CDR3 is 15 amino acids. CDR3 residues: CASRDRGSTHTEAFF. Written as DNA, the CDR3 is TGCGCCAGCAGGGACAGGGGGTCTACGCACACTGAAGCTTTCTTT.

This clonotype has more than one count but fewer than ten. The chain has TRBV20-1 and TRBJ2-2, with 8 bases that match TRBD2. There are 16 residues in the CDR3. V gave up 1 base and J gave up 1 base; unmatched junction bases: 5. Germline loops: CDR1 DFQATT, CDR2 SNEGSKA (reference sequence). CDR3 sequence: CSARVGLAGNTGELFF. As DNA, the CDR3 is TGCAGTGCTAGAGTGGGTCTAGCGGGGAACACCGGGGAGCTGTTTTTT.

A few counts support this clonotype. The rearrangement joins TRBV10-3 to TRBJ1-1; a weak D match, TRBD1 (5 bases). Trimming left V 3 bases short and J 4 bases short, with 12 bases between. Per the germline V gene, CDR1 is ENHRY and CDR2 is SYGVKD. The CDR3 is made up of 14 amino acids. The CDR3 loop is CAISDSGQRTEAFF. The CDR3 DNA sequence: TGTGCCATCAGTGACTCAGGGCAGCGCACTGAAGCTTTCTTT.

This clonotype was picked up a small number of times. The chain has TRBV20-1 and TRBJ2-1; D is undetermined. Germline V CDR1 and CDR2: DFQATT, SNEGSKA (reference sequence). This CDR3 is built from 14 residues. The V gene lost 2 bases and the J gene lost 5 bases, with 13 bases spanning the gap. CDR3 residues: CSARHPRFHNEQFF. The CDR3 coding sequence is TGCAGTGCTAGACATCCACGGTTTCACAATGAGCAGTTCTTC.

On this clonotype itself: A junction boundary mismatches the germline segment, possibly from a read error. V usage is TRBV20-1 and J usage is TRBJ1-2; D is unresolved. This CDR3 spans 12 amino acids. The V gene's germline CDR1 is DFQATT and CDR2 SNEGSKA (reference sequence). The CDR3 DNA sequence: TGCAGTGCTAGAGTAGTTTATCAGCTTTGGGACTTC. It translates to CSARVVYQLWDF.

This clonotype was seen ten or more times. J is TRBJ1-2 and V is TRBV5-1, with TRBD1 identical over 9 bases. The germline V gene has CDR1 SGHRS and CDR2 YFSETQ. This CDR3 has 16 amino acids. The junction had 8 bases not matched to a gene; V was cut back by 0 bases and J by 5 bases. Here the CDR3 reads CASSLGSTGGPYGYTF. CDR3 coding DNA: TGCGCCAGCAGCTTGGGATCCACAGGGGGCCCTTATGGCTACACCTTC.

The CDR3 DNA follows: TGTGCCAGCACCTCACGGGACGGCGAAGAGGTGGGCTACACCTTC. It is translated as CASTSRDGEEVGYTF. This chain links TRBV12-3 or TRBV12-4 with TRBJ1-2; tentative D call: TRBD1 (5 bases). V was trimmed by 7 bases and J by 8 bases, leaving 23 bases between them. The CDR3 totals 15 residues.

A few counts support this clonotype. The J gene is TRBJ1-5, the V gene TRBV6-6; unclear D gene. Trimming stripped 2 bases from V and 4 bases from J, with 6 bases between. The length of the CDR3 is 13 residues. Germline loops: CDR1 MNHNY, CDR2 SVGAGI (reference sequence). Written as DNA, the CDR3 is TGTGCCAGCAGTTACGCCCCAAATCAGCCCCAGCATTTT. Its protein product is CASSYAPNQPQHF.

This clonotype was observed a few times. This chain connects TRBV11-2 to TRBJ2-3; D is unresolved. Germline-derived CDR1 and CDR2 are SGHAT and FQNNGV. This CDR3 has 14 amino acids. The ends were cut back, 0 bases at V and 6 bases at J, with 10 bases in the middle. In nucleotides, the CDR3 is TGTGCCAGCAGCTTAGATTCGCCCCGGGATACGCAGTATTTT. Protein sequence: CASSLDSPRDTQYF. The entire variable domain, with the rest obtained from reference TRBV11-2 and TRBJ2-3, is as follows: EAGVAQSPRYKIIEKRQSVAFWCNPISGHATLYWYQQILGQGPKLLIQFQNNGVVDDSQLPKDRFSAERLKGVDSTLKIQPAKLEDSAVYLCASSLDSPRDTQYFGPGTRLTVL.